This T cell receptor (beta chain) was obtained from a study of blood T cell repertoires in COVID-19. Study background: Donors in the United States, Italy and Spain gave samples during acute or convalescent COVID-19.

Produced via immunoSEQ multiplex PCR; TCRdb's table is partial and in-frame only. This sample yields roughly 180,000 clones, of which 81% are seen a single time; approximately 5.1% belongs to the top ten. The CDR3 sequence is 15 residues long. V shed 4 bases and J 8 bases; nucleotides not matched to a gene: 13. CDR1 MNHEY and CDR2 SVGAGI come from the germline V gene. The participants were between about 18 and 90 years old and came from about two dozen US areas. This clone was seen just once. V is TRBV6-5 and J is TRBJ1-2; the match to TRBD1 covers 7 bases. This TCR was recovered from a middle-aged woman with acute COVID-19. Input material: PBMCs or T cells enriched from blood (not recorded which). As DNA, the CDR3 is TGTGCCAGCAGTTTCTTCACAGGGGACCGTATAGGCTACACCTTC. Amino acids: CASSFFTGDRIGYTF.